The entry below describes one T cell receptor beta chain. Combining a sample-barcoded 5' primer with a J-beta primer mix, a second PCR ran for roughly 7 to 12 cycles. TCRdb reanalysed the 5' RACE reads using MiXCR and keeps one entry per CDR3 protein. Of about 1.5 million distinct CDR3 sequences in the sample, approximately 42% were seen once. The total RNA that was extracted per sample amounted to at least 5.5 micrograms. This sample is drawn from a study of blood T cells in healthy people across ages. V lost 4 bases and J lost 7, with 10 bases in between. The CDR3 covers 12 residues. CDR1 ENHRY and CDR2 SYGVKD come from the germline V gene.

J is TRBJ1-2 and V is TRBV10-3; maybe TRBD1 (6 bases). Sequenced material: blood. The clonotype comes from a woman younger than 30 in good health. This chain's CDR3 is CAISVGGRGYTF. The CDR3, as DNA: TGTGCCATCAGTGTCGGGGGGCGTGGCTACACCTTC.